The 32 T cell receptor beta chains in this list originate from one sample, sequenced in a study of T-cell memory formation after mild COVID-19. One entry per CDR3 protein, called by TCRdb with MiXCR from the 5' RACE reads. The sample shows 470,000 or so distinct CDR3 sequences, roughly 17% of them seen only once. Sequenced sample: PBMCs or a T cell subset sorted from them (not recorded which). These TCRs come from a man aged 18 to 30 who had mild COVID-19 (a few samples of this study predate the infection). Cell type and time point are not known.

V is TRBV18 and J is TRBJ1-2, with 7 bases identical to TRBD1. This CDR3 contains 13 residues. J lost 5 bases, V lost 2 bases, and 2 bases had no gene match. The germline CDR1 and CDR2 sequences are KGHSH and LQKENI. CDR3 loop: CASSPLGQYGYTF. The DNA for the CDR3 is TGTGCCAGCTCACCATTGGGACAGTATGGCTACACCTTC.

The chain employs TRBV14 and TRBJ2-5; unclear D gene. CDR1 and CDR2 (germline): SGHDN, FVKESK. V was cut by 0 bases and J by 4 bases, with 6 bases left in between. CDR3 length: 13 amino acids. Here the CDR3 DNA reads TGTGCCAGCAGCCAAGAGAGCCCAGAGACCCAGTACTTC. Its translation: CASSQESPETQYF.

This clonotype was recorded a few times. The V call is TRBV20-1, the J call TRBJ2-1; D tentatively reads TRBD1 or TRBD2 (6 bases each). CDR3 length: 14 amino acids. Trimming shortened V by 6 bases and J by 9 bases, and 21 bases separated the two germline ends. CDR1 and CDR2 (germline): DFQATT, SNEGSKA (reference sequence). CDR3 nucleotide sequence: TGCAGTGCGCTGGGGGGCGGCGGCTACTTTGAGCAGTTCTTC. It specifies CSALGGGGYFEQFF.

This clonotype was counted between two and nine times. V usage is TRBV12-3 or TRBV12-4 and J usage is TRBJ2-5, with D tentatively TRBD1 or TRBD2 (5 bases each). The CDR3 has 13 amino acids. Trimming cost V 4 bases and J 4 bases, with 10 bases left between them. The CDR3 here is CASSSGTGETQYF. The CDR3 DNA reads TGTGCCAGCAGTTCCGGGACGGGAGAGACCCAGTACTTC.

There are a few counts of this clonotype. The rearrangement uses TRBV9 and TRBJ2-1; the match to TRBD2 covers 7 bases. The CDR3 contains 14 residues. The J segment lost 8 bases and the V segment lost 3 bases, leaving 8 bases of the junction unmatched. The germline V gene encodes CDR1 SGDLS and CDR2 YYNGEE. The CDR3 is CASSAQRGPHEQFF. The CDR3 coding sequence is TGTGCCAGCAGCGCCCAGCGGGGCCCTCATGAGCAGTTCTTC.

CDR3 loop: CSATGTGGKDSPLHF. The DNA of the CDR3 is TGCAGTGCCACCGGGACAGGGGGTAAGGATTCACCCCTCCACTTT. This chain joins TRBV20-1 and TRBJ1-6, with 11 bases aligning to TRBD1. Germline V gene lookup returns CDR1 DFQATT and CDR2 SNEGSKA (reference sequence). With V trimmed by 6 bases and J by 8 bases, 9 bases remained unmatched. The CDR3 sequence is 15 residues long.

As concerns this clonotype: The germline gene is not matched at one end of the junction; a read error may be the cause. CDR3 residues: CARSLGGNYGYTF. The CDR3 coding sequence is TGCGCCAGAAGCTTGGGGGGGAACTATGGCTACACCTTC. The V and J genes are TRBV5-1 and TRBJ1-2, with TRBD1 as a possible D gene (5 bases). Germline loops: CDR1 SGHRS, CDR2 YFSETQ. The CDR3 consists of 13 residues.

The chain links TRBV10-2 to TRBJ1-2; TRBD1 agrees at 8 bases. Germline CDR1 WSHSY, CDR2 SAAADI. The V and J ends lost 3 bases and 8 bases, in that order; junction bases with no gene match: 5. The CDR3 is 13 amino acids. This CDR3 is CASSDDRGQGYTF. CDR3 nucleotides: TGCGCCAGCAGTGACGACAGGGGCCAGGGCTACACCTTC.

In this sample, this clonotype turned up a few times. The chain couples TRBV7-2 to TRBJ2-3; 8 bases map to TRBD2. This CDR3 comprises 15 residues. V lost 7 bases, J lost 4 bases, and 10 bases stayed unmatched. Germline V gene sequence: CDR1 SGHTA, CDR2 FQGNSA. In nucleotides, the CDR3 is TGTGCCAGCAACCTAGCGGGCGGGTACGCAGATACGCAGTATTTT. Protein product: CASNLAGGYADTQYF. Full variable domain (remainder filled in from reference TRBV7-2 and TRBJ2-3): GAGVSQSPSNKVTEKGKDVELRCDPISGHTALYWYRQSLGQGLEFLIYFQGNSAPDKSGLPSDRFSAERTGGSVSTLTIQRTQQEDSAVYLCASNLAGGYADTQYFGPGTRLTVL.

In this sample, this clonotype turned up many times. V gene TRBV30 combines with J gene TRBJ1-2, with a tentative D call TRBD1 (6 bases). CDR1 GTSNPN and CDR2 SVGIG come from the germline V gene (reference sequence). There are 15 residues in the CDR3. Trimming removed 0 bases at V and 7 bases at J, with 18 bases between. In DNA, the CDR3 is TGTGCCTGGAGTGTACACAGTAGGGGGTACGGTGGCTACACCTTC. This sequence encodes CAWSVHSRGYGGYTF.

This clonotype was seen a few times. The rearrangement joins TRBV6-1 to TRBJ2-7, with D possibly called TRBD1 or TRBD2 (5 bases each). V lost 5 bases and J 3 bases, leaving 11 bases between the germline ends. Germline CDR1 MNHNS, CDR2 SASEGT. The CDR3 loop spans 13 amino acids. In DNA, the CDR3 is TGTGCCAGCAGTACCAGGGAGATCTACGAGCAGTACGTC. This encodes CASSTREIYEQYV.

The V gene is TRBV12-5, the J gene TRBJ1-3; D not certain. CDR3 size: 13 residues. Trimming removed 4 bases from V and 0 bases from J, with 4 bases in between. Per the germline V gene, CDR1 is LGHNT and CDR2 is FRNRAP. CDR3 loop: CASGYSSGNTIYF. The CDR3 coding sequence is TGTGCTAGTGGTTACAGCTCTGGAAACACCATATATTTT.

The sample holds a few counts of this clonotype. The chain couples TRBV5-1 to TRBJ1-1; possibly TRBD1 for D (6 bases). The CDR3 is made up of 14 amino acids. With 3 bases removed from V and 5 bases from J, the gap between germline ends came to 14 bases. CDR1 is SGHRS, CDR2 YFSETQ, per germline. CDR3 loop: CASSWGHGATEAFF. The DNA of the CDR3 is TGCGCCAGCAGCTGGGGACATGGGGCGACTGAAGCTTTCTTT.

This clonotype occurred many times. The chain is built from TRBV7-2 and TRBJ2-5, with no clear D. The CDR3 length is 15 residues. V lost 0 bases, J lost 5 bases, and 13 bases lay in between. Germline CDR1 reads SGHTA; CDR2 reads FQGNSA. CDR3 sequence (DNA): TGTGCCAGCAGCTTAGCGCAAGGGTCGAGGGAGACCCAGTACTTC. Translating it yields CASSLAQGSRETQYF.

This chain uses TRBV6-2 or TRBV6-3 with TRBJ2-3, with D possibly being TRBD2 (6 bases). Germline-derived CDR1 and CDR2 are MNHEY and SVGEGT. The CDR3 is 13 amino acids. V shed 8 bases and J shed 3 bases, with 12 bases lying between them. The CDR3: CASVAGGTDTQYF. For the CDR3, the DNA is TGTGCCAGCGTCGCAGGAGGGACAGATACGCAGTATTTT.

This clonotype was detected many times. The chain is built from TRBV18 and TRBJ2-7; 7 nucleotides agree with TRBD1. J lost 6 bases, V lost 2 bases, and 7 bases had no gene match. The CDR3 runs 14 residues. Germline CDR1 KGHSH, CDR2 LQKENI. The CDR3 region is CASSPDRANLEQYF. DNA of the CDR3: TGTGCCAGCTCACCAGACAGGGCCAACCTCGAGCAGTACTTC.

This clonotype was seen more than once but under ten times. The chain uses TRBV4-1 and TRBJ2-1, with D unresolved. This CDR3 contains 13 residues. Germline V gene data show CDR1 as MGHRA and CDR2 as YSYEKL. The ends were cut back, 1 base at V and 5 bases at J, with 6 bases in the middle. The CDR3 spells CASSQGRDNEQFF. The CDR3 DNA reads TGCGCCAGCAGCCAAGGGCGAGACAATGAGCAGTTCTTC.

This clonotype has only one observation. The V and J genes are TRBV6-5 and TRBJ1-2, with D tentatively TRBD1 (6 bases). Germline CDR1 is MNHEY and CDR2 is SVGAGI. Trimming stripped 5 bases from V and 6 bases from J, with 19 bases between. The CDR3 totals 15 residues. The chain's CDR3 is CASSRRDIPRDGYTF. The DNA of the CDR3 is TGTGCCAGCAGTCGCCGGGACATCCCTCGGGATGGCTACACCTTC.

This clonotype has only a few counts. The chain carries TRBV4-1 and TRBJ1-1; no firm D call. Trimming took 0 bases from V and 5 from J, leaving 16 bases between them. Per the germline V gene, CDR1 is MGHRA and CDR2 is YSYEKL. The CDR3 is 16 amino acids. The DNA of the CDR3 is TGCGCCAGCAGCCAAGATAGTCCAGGAGGATGGACTGAAGCTTTCTTT. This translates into CASSQDSPGGWTEAFF.

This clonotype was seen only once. The CDR3 sequence is CASSPRLGSFDTQYF. The CDR3 DNA sequence: TGTGCCAGCAGCCCCCGACTAGGGTCGTTTGATACGCAGTATTTT. The J gene is TRBJ2-3, the V gene TRBV13; tentatively, D is TRBD2 (6 bases). Germline values: CDR1 PRHDT, CDR2 FYEKMQ (reference sequence). This CDR3 spans 15 amino acids. Trimming left V 5 bases short and J 6 bases short, with 18 bases between.

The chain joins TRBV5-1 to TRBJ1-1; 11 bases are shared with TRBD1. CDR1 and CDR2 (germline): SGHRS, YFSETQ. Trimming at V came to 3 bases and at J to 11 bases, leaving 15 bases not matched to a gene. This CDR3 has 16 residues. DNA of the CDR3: TGCGCCAGCAGCTCGTACCATGGACAGGGGGCCGAGGACGCTTTCTTT. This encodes CASSSYHGQGAEDAFF.

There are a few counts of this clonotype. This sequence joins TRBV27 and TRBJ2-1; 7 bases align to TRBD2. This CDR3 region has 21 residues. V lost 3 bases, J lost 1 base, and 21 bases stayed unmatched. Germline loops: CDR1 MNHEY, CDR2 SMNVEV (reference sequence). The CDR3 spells CASSFRSPISGLVTSYNEQFF. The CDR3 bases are TGTGCCAGCAGTTTCCGATCTCCTATATCCGGACTAGTTACGTCCTACAATGAGCAGTTCTTC.

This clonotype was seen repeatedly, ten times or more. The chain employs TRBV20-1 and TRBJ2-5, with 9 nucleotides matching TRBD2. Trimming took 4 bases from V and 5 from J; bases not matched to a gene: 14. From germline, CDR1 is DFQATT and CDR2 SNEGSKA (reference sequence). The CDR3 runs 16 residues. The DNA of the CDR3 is TGCAGTGCTACACCCTTTGCGCGGGGGGGCTCTGAGACCCAGTACTTC. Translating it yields CSATPFARGGSETQYF.

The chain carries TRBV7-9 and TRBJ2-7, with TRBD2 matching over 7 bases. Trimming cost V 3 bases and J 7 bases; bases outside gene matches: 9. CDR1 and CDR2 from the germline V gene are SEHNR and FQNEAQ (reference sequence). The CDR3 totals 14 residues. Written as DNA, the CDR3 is TGTGCCAGCAGCTTCGTTGGGACCGGGAGGGAGCAGTACTTC. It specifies CASSFVGTGREQYF.

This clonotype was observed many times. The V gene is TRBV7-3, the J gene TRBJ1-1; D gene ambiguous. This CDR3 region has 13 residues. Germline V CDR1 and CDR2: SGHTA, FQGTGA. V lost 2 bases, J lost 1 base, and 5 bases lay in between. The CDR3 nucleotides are TGTGCCAGCAGCTTATCCCAGAACACTGAAGCTTTCTTT. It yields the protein CASSLSQNTEAFF.

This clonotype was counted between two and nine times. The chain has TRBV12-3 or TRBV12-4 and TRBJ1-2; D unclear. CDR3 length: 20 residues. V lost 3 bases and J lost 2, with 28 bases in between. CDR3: CASSLILTGPQKLPNYGYTF. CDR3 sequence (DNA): TGTGCCAGCAGTTTGATACTCACCGGGCCCCAAAAACTCCCAAACTATGGCTACACCTTC.

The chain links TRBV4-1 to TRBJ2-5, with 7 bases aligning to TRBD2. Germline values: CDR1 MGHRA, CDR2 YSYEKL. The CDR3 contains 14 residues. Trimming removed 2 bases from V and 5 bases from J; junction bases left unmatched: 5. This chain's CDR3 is CASSQTGEGETQYF. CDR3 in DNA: TGCGCCAGCAGCCAAACGGGGGAGGGGGAGACCCAGTACTTC.

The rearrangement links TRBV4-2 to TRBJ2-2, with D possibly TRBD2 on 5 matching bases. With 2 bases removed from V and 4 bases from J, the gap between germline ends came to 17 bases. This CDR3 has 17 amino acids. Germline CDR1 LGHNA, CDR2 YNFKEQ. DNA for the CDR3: TGTGCCAGCAGCCAATCTAGCCTTACCCGGGGCACCGGGGAGCTGTTTTTT. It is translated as CASSQSSLTRGTGELFF.

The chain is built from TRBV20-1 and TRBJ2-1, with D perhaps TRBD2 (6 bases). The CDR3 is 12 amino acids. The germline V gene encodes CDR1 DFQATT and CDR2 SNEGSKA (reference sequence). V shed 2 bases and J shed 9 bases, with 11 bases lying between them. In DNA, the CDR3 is TGCAGTGCTAGAAGATCCGGGAGTGAGCAGTTCTTC. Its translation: CSARRSGSEQFF.

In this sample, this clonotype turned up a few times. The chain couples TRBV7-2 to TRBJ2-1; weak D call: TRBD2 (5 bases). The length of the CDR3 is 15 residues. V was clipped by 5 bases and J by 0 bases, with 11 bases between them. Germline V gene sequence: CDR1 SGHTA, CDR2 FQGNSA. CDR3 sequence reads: CASSQRSSSYNEQFF. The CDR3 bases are TGTGCCAGCAGCCAGCGGTCTAGCTCCTACAATGAGCAGTTCTTC.

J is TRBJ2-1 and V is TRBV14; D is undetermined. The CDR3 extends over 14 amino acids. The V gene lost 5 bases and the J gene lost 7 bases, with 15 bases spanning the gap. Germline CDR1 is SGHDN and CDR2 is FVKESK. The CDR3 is CASSSPWEGNEQFF. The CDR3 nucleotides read TGTGCCAGCAGCTCTCCCTGGGAAGGTAATGAGCAGTTCTTC.

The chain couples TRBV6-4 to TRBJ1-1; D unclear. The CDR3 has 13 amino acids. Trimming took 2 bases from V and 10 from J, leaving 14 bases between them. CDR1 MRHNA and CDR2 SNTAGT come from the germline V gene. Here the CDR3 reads CASSDGVGAGAFF. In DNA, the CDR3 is TGTGCCAGCAGTGACGGGGTGGGAGCCGGAGCTTTCTTT.